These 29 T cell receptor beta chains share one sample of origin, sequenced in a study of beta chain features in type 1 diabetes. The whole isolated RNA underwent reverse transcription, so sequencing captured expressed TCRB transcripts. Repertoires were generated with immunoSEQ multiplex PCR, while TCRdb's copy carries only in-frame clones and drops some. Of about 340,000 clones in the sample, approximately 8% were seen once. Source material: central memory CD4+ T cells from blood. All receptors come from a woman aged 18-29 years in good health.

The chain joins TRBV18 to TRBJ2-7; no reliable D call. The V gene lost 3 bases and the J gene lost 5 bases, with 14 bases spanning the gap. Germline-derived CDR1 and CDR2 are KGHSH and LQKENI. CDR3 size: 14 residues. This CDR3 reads CASSPVMGSHEQYF. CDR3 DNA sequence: TGTGCCAGCTCACCCGTCATGGGAAGCCACGAGCAGTACTTC.

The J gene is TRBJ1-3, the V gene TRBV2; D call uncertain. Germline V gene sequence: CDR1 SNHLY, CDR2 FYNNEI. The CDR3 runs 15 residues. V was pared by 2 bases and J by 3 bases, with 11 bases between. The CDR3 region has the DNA TGTGCCAGCAGTGAACTTGGGGTAGTTGGAAACACCATATATTTT. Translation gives CASSELGVVGNTIYF.

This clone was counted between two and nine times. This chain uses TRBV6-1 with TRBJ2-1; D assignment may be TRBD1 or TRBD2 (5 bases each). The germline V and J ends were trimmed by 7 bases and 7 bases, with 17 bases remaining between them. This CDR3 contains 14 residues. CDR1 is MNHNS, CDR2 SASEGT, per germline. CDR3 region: CASKIGTHENEQFF. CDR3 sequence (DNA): TGTGCCAGCAAGATCGGGACCCACGAGAATGAGCAGTTCTTC.

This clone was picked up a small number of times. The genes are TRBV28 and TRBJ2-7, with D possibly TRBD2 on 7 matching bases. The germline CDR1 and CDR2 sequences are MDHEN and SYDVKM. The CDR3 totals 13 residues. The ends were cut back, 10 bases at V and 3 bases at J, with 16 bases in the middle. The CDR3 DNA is TGTGCCATCCGGTCCGGGGGGCTCTACGAGCAGTACTTC. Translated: CAIRSGGLYEQYF.

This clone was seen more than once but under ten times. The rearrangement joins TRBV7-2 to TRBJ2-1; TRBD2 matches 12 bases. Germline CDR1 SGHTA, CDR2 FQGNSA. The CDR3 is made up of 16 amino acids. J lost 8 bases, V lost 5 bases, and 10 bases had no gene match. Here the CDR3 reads CASSQLAGGPIYEQFF. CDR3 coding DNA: TGTGCCAGCAGCCAGCTAGCGGGAGGGCCCATCTATGAGCAGTTCTTC.

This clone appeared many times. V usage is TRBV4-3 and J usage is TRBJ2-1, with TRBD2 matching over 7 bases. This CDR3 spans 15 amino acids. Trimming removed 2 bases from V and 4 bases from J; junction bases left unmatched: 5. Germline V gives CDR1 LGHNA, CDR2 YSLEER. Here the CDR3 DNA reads TGCGCCAGCAGCCAACGGCGGGAGTCGTACAATGAGCAGTTCTTC. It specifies CASSQRRESYNEQFF.

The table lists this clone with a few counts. In nucleotides, the CDR3 is TGTGCCAGCAGTTTTTCGGCTGAAGCTTTCTTT. It encodes CASSFSAEAFF. V and J are TRBV28 and TRBJ1-1; no reliable D call. This CDR3 comprises 11 residues. Germline loops: CDR1 MDHEN, CDR2 SYDVKM. Trimming took 3 bases from V and 6 from J, leaving 5 bases between them.

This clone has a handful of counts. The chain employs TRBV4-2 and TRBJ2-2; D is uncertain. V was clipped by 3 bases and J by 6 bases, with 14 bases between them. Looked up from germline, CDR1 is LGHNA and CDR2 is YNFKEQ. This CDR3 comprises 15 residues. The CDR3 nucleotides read TGTGCCAGCAGCCAGGCGGCTCAAAACGCCGGGGAGCTGTTTTTT. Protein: CASSQAAQNAGELFF.

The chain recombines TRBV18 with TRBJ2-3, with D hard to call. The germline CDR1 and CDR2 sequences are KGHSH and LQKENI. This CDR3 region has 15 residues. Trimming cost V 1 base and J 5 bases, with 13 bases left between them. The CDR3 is CASSPRGYSIDTQYF. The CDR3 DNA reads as TGTGCCAGCTCACCACGGGGTTATTCCATAGATACGCAGTATTTT.

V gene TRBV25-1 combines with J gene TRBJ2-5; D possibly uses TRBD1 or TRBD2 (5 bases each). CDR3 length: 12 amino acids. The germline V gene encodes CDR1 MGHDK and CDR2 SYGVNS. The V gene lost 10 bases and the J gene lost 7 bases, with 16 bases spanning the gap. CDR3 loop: CATGTDIGTQYF. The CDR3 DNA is TGTGCCACCGGGACCGATATTGGGACCCAGTACTTC. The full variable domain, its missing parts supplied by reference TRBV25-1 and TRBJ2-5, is EADIYQTPRYLVIGTGKKITLECSQTMGHDKMYWYQQDPGMELHLIHYSYGVNSTEKGDLSSESTVSRIRTEHFPLTLESARPSHTSQYLCATGTDIGTQYFGPGTRLLVL.

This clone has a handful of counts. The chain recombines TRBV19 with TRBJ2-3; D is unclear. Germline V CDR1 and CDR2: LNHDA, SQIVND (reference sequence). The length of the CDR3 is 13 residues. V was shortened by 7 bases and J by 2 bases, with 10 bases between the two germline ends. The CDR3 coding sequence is TGTGCCAGTAAGAAGCAGAACACAGATACGCAGTATTTT. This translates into CASKKQNTDTQYF.

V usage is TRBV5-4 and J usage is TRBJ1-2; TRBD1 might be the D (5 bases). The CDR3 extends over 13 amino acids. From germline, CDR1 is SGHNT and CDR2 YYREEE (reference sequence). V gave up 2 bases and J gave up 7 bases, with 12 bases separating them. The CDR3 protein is CASSFRWGSGYTF. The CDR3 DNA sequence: TGTGCCAGCAGCTTCCGCTGGGGCAGTGGCTACACCTTC. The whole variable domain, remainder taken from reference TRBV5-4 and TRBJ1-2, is ETGVTQSPTHLIKTRGQQVTLRCSSQSGHNTVSWYQQALGQGPQFIFQYYREEENGRGNFPPRFSGLQFPNYSSELNVNALELDDSALYLCASSFRWGSGYTFGSGTRLTVV.

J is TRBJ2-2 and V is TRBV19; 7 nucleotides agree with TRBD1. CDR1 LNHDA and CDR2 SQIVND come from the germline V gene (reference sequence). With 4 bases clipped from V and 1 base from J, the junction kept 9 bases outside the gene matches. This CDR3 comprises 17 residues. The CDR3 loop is CASSKKYGTENTGELFF. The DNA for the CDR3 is TGTGCCAGTAGTAAAAAATACGGGACAGAGAACACCGGGGAGCTGTTTTTT.

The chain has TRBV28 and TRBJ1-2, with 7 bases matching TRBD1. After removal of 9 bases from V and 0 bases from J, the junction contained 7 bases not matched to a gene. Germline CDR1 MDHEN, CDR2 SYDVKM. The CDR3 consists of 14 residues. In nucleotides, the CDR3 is TGTGCCAGTACACCGGGACAGACTAACTATGGCTACACCTTC. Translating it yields CASTPGQTNYGYTF.

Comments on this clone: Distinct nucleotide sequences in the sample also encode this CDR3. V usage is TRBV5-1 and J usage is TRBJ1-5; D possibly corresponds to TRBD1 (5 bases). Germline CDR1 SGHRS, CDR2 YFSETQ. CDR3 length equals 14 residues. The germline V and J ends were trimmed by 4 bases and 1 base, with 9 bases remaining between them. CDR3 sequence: CASSPGVSNQPQHF. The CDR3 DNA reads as TGCGCCAGCAGCCCGGGGGTGAGCAATCAGCCCCAGCATTTT.

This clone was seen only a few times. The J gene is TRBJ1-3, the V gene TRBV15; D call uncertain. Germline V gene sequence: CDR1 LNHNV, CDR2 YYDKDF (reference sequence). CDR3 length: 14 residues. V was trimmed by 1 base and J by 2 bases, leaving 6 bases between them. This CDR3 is CATSRVAAGNTIYF. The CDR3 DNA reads TGTGCCACCAGCAGAGTTGCCGCTGGAAACACCATATATTTT.

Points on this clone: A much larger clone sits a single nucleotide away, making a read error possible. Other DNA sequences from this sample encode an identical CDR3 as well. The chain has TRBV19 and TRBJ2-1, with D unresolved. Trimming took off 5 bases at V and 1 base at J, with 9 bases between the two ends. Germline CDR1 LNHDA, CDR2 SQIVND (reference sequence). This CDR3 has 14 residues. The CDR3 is CASSLDWSYNEQFF. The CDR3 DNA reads TGTGCCAGTAGTCTTGACTGGTCCTACAATGAGCAGTTCTTC.

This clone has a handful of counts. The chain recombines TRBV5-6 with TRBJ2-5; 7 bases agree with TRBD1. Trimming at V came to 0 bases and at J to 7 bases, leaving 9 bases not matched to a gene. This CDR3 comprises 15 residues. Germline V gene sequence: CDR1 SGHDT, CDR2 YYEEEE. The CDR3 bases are TGTGCCAGCAGCTTGGCCCAGAGGGGGCGTGGGACCCAGTACTTC. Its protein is CASSLAQRGRGTQYF. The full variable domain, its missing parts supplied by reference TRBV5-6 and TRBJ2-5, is DAGVTQSPTHLIKTRGQQVTLRCSPKSGHDTVSWYQQALGQGPQFIFQYYEEEERQRGNFPDRFSGHQFPNYSSELNVNALLLGDSALYLCASSLAQRGRGTQYFGPGTRLLVL.

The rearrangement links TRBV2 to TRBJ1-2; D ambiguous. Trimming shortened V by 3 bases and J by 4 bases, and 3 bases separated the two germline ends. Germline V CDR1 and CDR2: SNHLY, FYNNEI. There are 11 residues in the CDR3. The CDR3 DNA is TGTGCCAGCAGTGACACCTATGGCTACACCTTC. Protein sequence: CASSDTYGYTF. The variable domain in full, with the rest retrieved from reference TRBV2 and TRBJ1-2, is EPEVTQTPSHQVTQMGQEVILRCVPISNHLYFYWYRQILGQKVEFLVSFYNNEISEKSEIFDDQFSVERPDGSNFTLKIRSTKLEDSAMYFCASSDTYGYTFGSGTRLTVV.

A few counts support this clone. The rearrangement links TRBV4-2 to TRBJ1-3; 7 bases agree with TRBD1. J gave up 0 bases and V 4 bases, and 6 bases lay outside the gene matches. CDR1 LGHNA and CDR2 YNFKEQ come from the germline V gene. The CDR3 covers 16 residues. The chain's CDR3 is CASSPGQAASGNTIYF. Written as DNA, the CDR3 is TGTGCCAGCAGCCCCGGACAGGCCGCCTCTGGAAACACCATATATTTT.

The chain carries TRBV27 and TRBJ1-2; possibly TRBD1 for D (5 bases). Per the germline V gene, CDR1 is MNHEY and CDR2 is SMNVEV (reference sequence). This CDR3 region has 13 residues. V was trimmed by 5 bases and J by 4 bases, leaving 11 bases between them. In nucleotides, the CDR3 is TGTGCCAGCAGTCAGGGTGAGGGCTATGGCTACACCTTC. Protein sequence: CASSQGEGYGYTF.

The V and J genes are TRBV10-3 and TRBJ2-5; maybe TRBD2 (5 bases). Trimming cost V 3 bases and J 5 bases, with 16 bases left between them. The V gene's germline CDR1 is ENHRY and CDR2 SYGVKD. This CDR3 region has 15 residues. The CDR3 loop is CAISDPSLGLETQYF. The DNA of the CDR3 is TGTGCCATCAGTGACCCATCACTAGGCCTGGAGACCCAGTACTTC.

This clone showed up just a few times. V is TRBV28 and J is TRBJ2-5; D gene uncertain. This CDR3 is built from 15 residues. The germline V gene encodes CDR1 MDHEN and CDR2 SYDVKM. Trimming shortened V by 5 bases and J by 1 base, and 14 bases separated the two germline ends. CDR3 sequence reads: CASSPYQASQETQYF. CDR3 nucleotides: TGTGCCAGCAGTCCGTATCAGGCCTCCCAAGAGACCCAGTACTTC.

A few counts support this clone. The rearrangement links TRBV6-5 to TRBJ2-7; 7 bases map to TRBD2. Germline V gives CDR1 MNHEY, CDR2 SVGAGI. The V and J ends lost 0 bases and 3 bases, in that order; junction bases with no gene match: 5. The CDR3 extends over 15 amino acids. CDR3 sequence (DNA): TGTGCCAGCAGTTACTCGGTAGGGGAGGGCTACGAGCAGTACTTC. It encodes CASSYSVGEGYEQYF.

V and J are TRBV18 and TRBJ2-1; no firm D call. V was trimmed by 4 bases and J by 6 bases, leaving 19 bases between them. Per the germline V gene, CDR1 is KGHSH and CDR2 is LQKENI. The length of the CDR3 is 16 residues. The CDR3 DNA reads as TGTGCCAGCTCACAAGTCTGGCGGACCCTAAGCAATGAGCAGTTCTTC. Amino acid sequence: CASSQVWRTLSNEQFF. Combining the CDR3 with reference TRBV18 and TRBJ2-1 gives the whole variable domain NAGVMQNPRHLVRRRGQEARLRCSPMKGHSHVYWYRQLPEEGLKFMVYLQKENIIDESGMPKERFSAEFPKEGPSILRIQQVVRGDSAAYFCASSQVWRTLSNEQFFGPGTRLTVL.

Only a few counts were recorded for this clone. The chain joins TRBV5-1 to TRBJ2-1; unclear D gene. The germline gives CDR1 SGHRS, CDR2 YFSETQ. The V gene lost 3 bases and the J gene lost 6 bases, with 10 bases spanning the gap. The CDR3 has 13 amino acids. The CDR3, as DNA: TGCGCCAGCAGCTCGCTATCCGGCAATGAGCAGTTCTTC. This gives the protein CASSSLSGNEQFF.

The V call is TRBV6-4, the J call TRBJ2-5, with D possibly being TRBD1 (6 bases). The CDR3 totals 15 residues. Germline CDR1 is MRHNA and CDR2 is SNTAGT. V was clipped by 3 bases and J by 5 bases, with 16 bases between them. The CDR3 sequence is CASSELQGLPETQYF. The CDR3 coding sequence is TGTGCCAGCAGTGAGTTACAGGGTCTTCCGGAGACCCAGTACTTC.

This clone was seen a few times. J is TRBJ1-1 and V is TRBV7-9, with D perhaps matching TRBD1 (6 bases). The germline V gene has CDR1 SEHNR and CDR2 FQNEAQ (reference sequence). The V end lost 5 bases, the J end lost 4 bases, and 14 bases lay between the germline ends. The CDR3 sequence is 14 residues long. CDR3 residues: CASSVMGGGTEAFF. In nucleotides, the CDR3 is TGTGCCAGCAGCGTCATGGGGGGCGGCACTGAAGCTTTCTTT.

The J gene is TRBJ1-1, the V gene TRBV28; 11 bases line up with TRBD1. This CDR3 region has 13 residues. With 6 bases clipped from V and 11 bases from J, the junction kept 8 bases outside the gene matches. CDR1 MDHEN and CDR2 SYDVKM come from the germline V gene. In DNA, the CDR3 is TGTGCCAGCAGCGCGGGACAGGGGGTTCGGGCTTTCTTT. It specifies CASSAGQGVRAFF. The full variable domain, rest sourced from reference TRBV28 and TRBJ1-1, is DVKVTQSSRYLVKRTGEKVFLECVQDMDHENMFWYRQDPGLGLRLIYFSYDVKMKEKGDIPEGYSVSREKKERFSLILESASTNQTSMYLCASSAGQGVRAFFGQGTRLTVV.